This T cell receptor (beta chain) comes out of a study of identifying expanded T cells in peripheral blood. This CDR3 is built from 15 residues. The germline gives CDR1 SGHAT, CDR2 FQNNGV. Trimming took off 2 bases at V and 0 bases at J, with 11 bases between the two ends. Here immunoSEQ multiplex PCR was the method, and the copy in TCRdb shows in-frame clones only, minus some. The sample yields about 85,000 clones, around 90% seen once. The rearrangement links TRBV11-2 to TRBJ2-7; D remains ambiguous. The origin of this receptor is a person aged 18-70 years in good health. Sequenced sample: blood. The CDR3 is CASSLTVSSSYEQYF. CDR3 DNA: TGTGCCAGCAGCTTAACGGTTTCCTCCTCCTACGAGCAGTACTTC.